These 16 T cell receptor beta chains were sequenced from one sample in a study of T cell changes during pregnancy in multiple sclerosis. Some clones are missing from TCRdb's copy, which holds only in-frame ones; the method was immunoSEQ multiplex PCR. The data show some 60,000 clones, about 90% seen once. Sequencing used peripheral blood, obtained in the second trimester of pregnancy. All receptors come from a female donor in good health, enrolled as a control in a pregnancy study.

The chain uses TRBV7-9 and TRBJ1-6; no clear D gene. Germline V gives CDR1 SEHNR, CDR2 FQNEAQ (reference sequence). The CDR3 spans 16 residues. V lost 3 bases and J lost 0, with 9 bases in between. CDR3 in amino acids: CASSLDWSSYNSPLHF. The CDR3 coding sequence is TGTGCCAGCAGCTTGGACTGGAGCTCCTATAATTCACCCCTCCACTTT.

V gene TRBV7-8 combines with J gene TRBJ1-1, with D maybe TRBD1 (6 bases). In germline, CDR1 is SGHVS, CDR2 FQNEAQ. The CDR3 consists of 13 residues. V was cut by 5 bases and J by 2 bases, with 9 bases left in between. CDR3 protein: CASSSRGNTEAFF. The CDR3 region has the DNA TGTGCCAGCAGCAGCAGGGGTAACACTGAAGCTTTCTTT.

The chain joins TRBV18 to TRBJ1-1; TRBD1 matches 9 bases. The V segment lost 3 bases and the J segment 1 base; nucleotides outside the gene matches: 18. Looked up from germline, CDR1 is KGHSH and CDR2 is LQKENI. The CDR3 covers 20 residues. This CDR3 is CASSPGQIRTGVSTNTEAFF. Here the CDR3 DNA reads TGTGCCAGCTCACCGGGCCAGATCCGGACAGGGGTATCGACGAACACTGAAGCTTTCTTT.

The chain joins TRBV19 to TRBJ1-5; D not resolved. Trimming pared 3 bases from V and 6 bases from J, leaving 15 bases between. The CDR3 contains 15 residues. CDR1 and CDR2 from the germline V gene are LNHDA and SQIVND (reference sequence). The CDR3 coding sequence is TGTGCCAGTAGTATCTTATCGGGTCTAGTTCAGCCCCAGCATTTT. Translation: CASSILSGLVQPQHF.

This clone was recorded once. This chain uses TRBV6-5 with TRBJ2-1; D possibly corresponds to TRBD2 (5 bases). The CDR3 is 15 amino acids. The V end was cut by 2 bases, the J end by 6 bases, with 14 bases between. Germline loops: CDR1 MNHEY, CDR2 SVGAGI. The CDR3 region is CASSYRGLIRNEQFF. The DNA of the CDR3 is TGTGCCAGCAGTTACCGGGGTCTGATTCGCAATGAGCAGTTCTTC.

The rearrangement links TRBV19 to TRBJ2-7, with D possibly being TRBD1 (5 bases). Per germline, CDR1 LNHDA and CDR2 SQIVND (reference sequence). The CDR3 extends over 13 amino acids. The V gene lost 10 bases and the J gene lost 2 bases, with 15 bases spanning the gap. In DNA form, the CDR3 reads TGTGCCACCTCCCCCGACAGAACCTACGAGCAGTACTTC. Translation: CATSPDRTYEQYF.

V is TRBV28 and J is TRBJ2-3; 8 bases map to TRBD1. V was pared by 6 bases and J by 4 bases, with 6 bases of the junction left unmatched. CDR1 is MDHEN, CDR2 SYDVKM, per germline. The CDR3 contains 14 residues. In nucleotides, the CDR3 is TGTGCCAGCAGAGGACAGGGTCCCGCAGATACGCAGTATTTT. This sequence encodes CASRGQGPADTQYF.

The J gene is TRBJ2-5, the V gene TRBV7-2, with D uncertain. The CDR3 contains 15 residues. Germline lookup yields CDR1 SGHTA and CDR2 FQGNSA. With 2 bases removed from V and 5 bases from J, the gap between germline ends came to 15 bases. The CDR3 is CASSLRSASVETQYF. The CDR3 DNA reads as TGTGCCAGCAGCTTAAGATCTGCCTCAGTGGAGACCCAGTACTTC.

The chain has TRBV27 and TRBJ1-2, with TRBD1 identical over 9 bases. The V gene's germline CDR1 is MNHEY and CDR2 SMNVEV (reference sequence). CDR3 length: 15 amino acids. After removal of 0 bases from V and 5 bases from J, the junction contained 4 bases not matched to a gene. CDR3 bases: TGTGCCAGCAGTTTATCTACGACAGGGGGGTATGGCTACACCTTC. This sequence encodes CASSLSTTGGYGYTF.

The rearrangement uses TRBV5-6 and TRBJ2-3; the D is unclear. The CDR3 runs 15 residues. In germline, CDR1 is SGHDT, CDR2 YYEEEE. Trimming took off 4 bases at V and 3 bases at J, with 15 bases between the two ends. The CDR3 spells CASSLLQSRTDTQYF. The DNA for the CDR3 is TGTGCCAGCAGCCTGCTCCAATCTAGGACAGATACGCAGTATTTT. The whole variable domain, filled in from reference TRBV5-6 and TRBJ2-3, reads DAGVTQSPTHLIKTRGQQVTLRCSPKSGHDTVSWYQQALGQGPQFIFQYYEEEERQRGNFPDRFSGHQFPNYSSELNVNALLLGDSALYLCASSLLQSRTDTQYFGPGTRLTVL.

The chain uses TRBV5-1 and TRBJ2-1, with a possible D match to TRBD1 (6 bases). Trimming shortened V by 0 bases and J by 1 base, and 14 bases separated the two germline ends. Germline assignment: CDR1 SGHRS and CDR2 YFSETQ. The CDR3 totals 17 residues. The CDR3 coding sequence is TGCGCCAGCAGCTTGGACAGGGCGAAGCGGTCCTACAATGAGCAGTTCTTC. Translation gives CASSLDRAKRSYNEQFF.

Written as DNA, the CDR3 is TGTGCCAGCAGCTTACAGGCCCCAGATACGCAGTATTTT. Residues: CASSLQAPDTQYF. The chain joins TRBV7-9 to TRBJ2-3; D gene unclear. CDR3 length: 13 residues. Germline V lookup: CDR1 SEHNR, CDR2 FQNEAQ (reference sequence). Trimming pared 2 bases from V and 4 bases from J, leaving 7 bases between.

The CDR3 spells CASSYSEGVGRELFF. The CDR3 DNA reads TGTGCCAGCAGTTACTCCGAGGGAGTCGGCCGGGAGCTGTTTTTT. This chain uses TRBV6-5 with TRBJ2-2, with D perhaps matching TRBD2 (5 bases). The CDR3 is made up of 15 amino acids. V lost 0 bases, J lost 9 bases, and 14 bases lay in between. Germline V gene sequence: CDR1 MNHEY, CDR2 SVGAGI.

The J gene is TRBJ2-2, the V gene TRBV5-1; weak D call: TRBD1 (6 bases). The germline CDR1 and CDR2 sequences are SGHRS and YFSETQ. V dropped 6 bases and J dropped 1 base, with 16 bases sitting between them. This CDR3 region has 16 residues. CDR3 amino acids: CASTLMGALNTGELFF. CDR3 nucleotides: TGCGCCAGCACCCTTATGGGGGCGCTGAACACCGGGGAGCTGTTTTTT.

This clone has just a few counts. The J gene is TRBJ1-1, the V gene TRBV7-3, with TRBD1 matching 9 bases. Germline lookup yields CDR1 SGHTA and CDR2 FQGTGA. The CDR3 length is 14 residues. The V gene end was trimmed by 5 bases and the J gene end by 1 base; junction bases not matched to a gene: 2. The CDR3 DNA reads as TGTGCCAGCAGCGCGACAGGGGGGAACACTGAAGCTTTCTTT. Translated: CASSATGGNTEAFF.

The chain joins TRBV5-1 to TRBJ1-6; 7 nucleotides line up with TRBD1. With V trimmed by 3 bases and J by 5 bases, 8 bases remained unmatched. The CDR3 runs to 16 residues. From germline, CDR1 is SGHRS and CDR2 YFSETQ. As DNA, the CDR3 is TGCGCCAGCAGCTCTTCTACAGGGGCGGATAATTCACCCCTCCACTTT. It encodes CASSSSTGADNSPLHF.